Each of the 21 T cell receptor beta chains below was sequenced from the same sample in a study of cytomegalovirus exposure and HLA in healthy donors. Researchers ran the PCR with 60 Vbeta and 13 Jbeta primers. Method: immunoSEQ multiplex PCR; TCRdb's copy keeps in-frame clones and lacks some. The sample lists about 110,000 clones; 76% were seen once. Sequenced: PBMCs. The receptors here all came from a man aged 25-45 years in good health and CMV-seropositive.

The chain joins TRBV28 to TRBJ2-1; D not resolved. The CDR3 length is 14 residues. The germline gives CDR1 MDHEN, CDR2 SYDVKM. The V gene lost 8 bases and the J gene lost 0 bases, with 11 bases spanning the gap. CDR3 DNA: TGTGCCAGCTCCCCTCCGAGCTCCTACAATGAGCAGTTCTTC. It encodes CASSPPSSYNEQFF. The full variable domain, rest sourced from reference TRBV28 and TRBJ2-1, is DVKVTQSSRYLVKRTGEKVFLECVQDMDHENMFWYRQDPGLGLRLIYFSYDVKMKEKGDIPEGYSVSREKKERFSLILESASTNQTSMYLCASSPPSSYNEQFFGPGTRLTVL.

This clone was detected only a few times. The DNA for the CDR3 is TGTGCCAGCAGCCTATATCGGGGAGAACAGCCCCAGCATTTT. It specifies CASSLYRGEQPQHF. This rearrangement joins TRBV5-6 to TRBJ1-5; no firm D call. The CDR3 is 14 amino acids. Germline V gene data show CDR1 as SGHDT and CDR2 as YYEEEE. V was cut by 4 bases and J by 7 bases, with 15 bases left in between.

The chain carries TRBV27 and TRBJ2-3, with 7 bases matching TRBD1. The CDR3 spans 16 residues. J was trimmed by 2 bases and V by 7 bases; bases with no gene match: 12. Germline-derived CDR1 and CDR2 are MNHEY and SMNVEV (reference sequence). CDR3 region: CASIATGQVFTDTQYF. The CDR3 DNA reads as TGTGCCAGCATCGCGACCGGACAGGTGTTCACAGATACGCAGTATTTT.

This clone was detected a few times. The gene calls are TRBV6-5 and TRBJ1-1; D unclear. This CDR3 is built from 13 residues. Germline-derived CDR1 and CDR2 are MNHEY and SVGAGI. Trimming removed 4 bases from V and 5 bases from J, with 11 bases in between. The CDR3 region has the DNA TGTGCCAGCAGTTCCGGGGAACAGACTGAAGCTTTCTTT. Translation gives CASSSGEQTEAFF.

The chain employs TRBV4-3 and TRBJ1-4; D is unclear. The CDR3 covers 16 residues. The germline V gene encodes CDR1 LGHNA and CDR2 YSLEER. Trimming removed 3 bases from V and 3 bases from J, with 14 bases in between. The CDR3 region is CASSQSPTVSNEKLFF. In DNA form, the CDR3 reads TGCGCCAGCAGCCAGTCGCCGACTGTTTCTAATGAAAAACTGTTTTTT.

The V gene is TRBV11-2, the J gene TRBJ1-3, with D uncertain. CDR3 length: 18 amino acids. The germline V gene encodes CDR1 SGHAT and CDR2 FQNNGV. Trimming took 5 bases from V and 2 from J, leaving 22 bases between them. The CDR3 nucleotides read TGTGCCAGCAGCCCCCAATTCACACTCGGGAGTACTGGAAACACCATATATTTT. Translation: CASSPQFTLGSTGNTIYF.

This chain connects TRBV10-3 to TRBJ2-1; 8 bases map to TRBD2. The trim removed 3 bases at V and 4 bases at J, leaving 8 bases unmatched. Germline CDR1 reads ENHRY; CDR2 reads SYGVKD. The length of the CDR3 is 16 residues. The CDR3, as DNA: TGTGCCATCAGTGACTGGGACGGGGGGGGTTACAATGAGCAGTTCTTC. This sequence encodes CAISDWDGGGYNEQFF.

J is TRBJ2-5 and V is TRBV5-6; 9 positions match TRBD1. CDR1 and CDR2 (germline): SGHDT, YYEEEE. The V segment lost 9 bases and the J segment 4 bases; nucleotides outside the gene matches: 13. The CDR3 extends over 15 amino acids. The CDR3 DNA reads TGTGCCACCCGCGATCACAGGGGGCCGGGAGAGACCCAGTACTTC. This translates into CATRDHRGPGETQYF.

The chain carries TRBV7-2 and TRBJ1-1; tentatively, D is TRBD1 (6 bases). Trimming cost V 5 bases and J 0 bases, with 13 bases left between them. Germline V CDR1 and CDR2: SGHTA, FQGNSA. The CDR3 covers 15 residues. The CDR3 region is CASSVGGGMNTEAFF. The CDR3 DNA follows: TGTGCCAGCAGCGTAGGGGGGGGCATGAACACTGAAGCTTTCTTT. The whole variable domain, filled in from reference TRBV7-2 and TRBJ1-1, reads GAGVSQSPSNKVTEKGKDVELRCDPISGHTALYWYRQSLGQGLEFLIYFQGNSAPDKSGLPSDRFSAERTGGSVSTLTIQRTQQEDSAVYLCASSVGGGMNTEAFFGQGTRLTVV.

This clone was seen a few times. The chain has TRBV5-6 and TRBJ2-5; D perhaps matches TRBD1 (5 bases). Trimming left V 4 bases short and J 0 bases short, with 7 bases between. This CDR3 comprises 13 residues. Looked up from germline, CDR1 is SGHDT and CDR2 is YYEEEE. CDR3 sequence reads: CASSRGYQETQYF. CDR3 DNA sequence: TGTGCCAGCAGCAGGGGCTACCAAGAGACCCAGTACTTC. The full variable domain, its missing parts supplied by reference TRBV5-6 and TRBJ2-5, is DAGVTQSPTHLIKTRGQQVTLRCSPKSGHDTVSWYQQALGQGPQFIFQYYEEEERQRGNFPDRFSGHQFPNYSSELNVNALLLGDSALYLCASSRGYQETQYFGPGTRLLVL.

This clone was detected a few times. The chain carries TRBV7-8 and TRBJ2-7; TRBD2 matches 9 bases. The CDR3 has 16 amino acids. CDR1 and CDR2 (germline): SGHVS, FQNEAQ. The V and J ends lost 3 bases and 6 bases, in that order; junction bases with no gene match: 12. CDR3 coding DNA: TGTGCCAGCAGCTTCCTGACTAGCGGAGGGCTCTCCGAGCAGTACTTC. It translates to CASSFLTSGGLSEQYF.

The J gene is TRBJ2-7, the V gene TRBV5-1; 7 nucleotides line up with TRBD1. This CDR3 region has 14 residues. Germline V gene lookup returns CDR1 SGHRS and CDR2 YFSETQ. After removal of 0 bases from V and 1 base from J, the junction contained 1 base not matched to a gene. Here the CDR3 DNA reads TGCGCCAGCAGCTTGGGGGGACAGTCCTACGAGCAGTACTTC. It is translated as CASSLGGQSYEQYF.

The rearrangement links TRBV9 to TRBJ1-1, with D perhaps TRBD1 (5 bases). CDR1 and CDR2 from the germline V gene are SGDLS and YYNGEE. This CDR3 comprises 16 residues. Between the trimmed V and J ends, which lost 4 bases and 4 bases, there was a span of 20 bases. Written as DNA, the CDR3 is TGTGCCAGCAGCCGACGGGGGTCATTCGAGGGCACTGAAGCTTTCTTT. It yields the protein CASSRRGSFEGTEAFF.

This clone was recorded once. This chain connects TRBV28 to TRBJ1-5; 10 bases fit TRBD1. The CDR3 length is 20 residues. Germline CDR1 is MDHEN and CDR2 is SYDVKM. Trimming took 7 bases from V and 6 from J; bases not matched to a gene: 24. The CDR3 is CASTPLSGDRGTIMSQPQHF. In DNA form, the CDR3 reads TGTGCCAGCACCCCTCTTTCGGGGGACAGGGGCACCATAATGAGTCAGCCCCAGCATTTT.

This chain connects TRBV5-1 to TRBJ1-2; weak D call: TRBD1 (5 bases). CDR1 and CDR2 (germline): SGHRS, YFSETQ. There are 14 residues in the CDR3. V was pared by 0 bases and J by 5 bases, with 11 bases between. Here the CDR3 reads CASSLAQGSYGYTF. CDR3 DNA: TGCGCCAGCAGCTTGGCCCAGGGTTCGTATGGCTACACCTTC. Based on the CDR3 plus reference TRBV5-1 and TRBJ1-2, the full variable domain is KAGVTQTPRYLIKTRGQQVTLSCSPISGHRSVSWYQQTPGQGLQFLFEYFSETQRNKGNFPGRFSGRQFSNSRSEMNVSTLELGDSALYLCASSLAQGSYGYTFGSGTRLTVV.

The rearrangement joins TRBV28 to TRBJ1-6; D is unresolved. The length of the CDR3 is 14 residues. V was pared by 3 bases and J by 15 bases, with 18 bases between. Germline values: CDR1 MDHEN, CDR2 SYDVKM. This CDR3 is CASSFSVPPKHLHF. The CDR3 region has the DNA TGTGCCAGCAGTTTTTCTGTTCCCCCCAAGCACCTCCACTTT.

This chain joins TRBV7-3 and TRBJ1-2; D is perhaps TRBD1 (6 bases). V gave up 2 bases and J gave up 6 bases, with 10 bases separating them. This CDR3 region has 13 residues. Germline loops: CDR1 SGHTA, CDR2 FQGTGA. The CDR3 loop reads CASSLGGADGYTF. In DNA, the CDR3 is TGTGCCAGCAGCTTAGGGGGGGCTGATGGCTACACCTTC.

The chain carries TRBV30 and TRBJ1-5; no clear D gene. V lost 2 bases to trimming and J lost 11 bases, with 16 bases between them. Per germline, CDR1 GTSNPN and CDR2 SVGIG (reference sequence). The CDR3 runs to 13 residues. CDR3 DNA: TGTGCCTGGAGTCTTAACCTCCAAGGAGCCCAGCATTTT. This translates into CAWSLNLQGAQHF.

J is TRBJ2-3 and V is TRBV4-3; 10 bases agree with TRBD2. Losses at the gene ends were 1 base for V and 5 bases for J; bases not matched to a gene: 6. This CDR3 region has 16 residues. CDR1 LGHNA and CDR2 YSLEER come from the germline V gene. The CDR3 nucleotides are TGCGCCAGCAGCCAAGCTCAGCGGGGGGGCCGAGATACGCAGTATTTT. It yields the protein CASSQAQRGGRDTQYF.

The chain employs TRBV7-6 and TRBJ2-5, with 9 bases aligning to TRBD2. V shed 2 bases, J shed 5 bases, and the junction held 6 bases outside the gene matches. CDR1 SGHVS and CDR2 FNYEAQ come from the germline V gene. The CDR3 is 15 amino acids. CDR3 residues: CASSLPPSGVETQYF. The CDR3 nucleotides are TGTGCCAGCAGCTTACCTCCTAGCGGGGTGGAGACCCAGTACTTC.

The V gene is TRBV2, the J gene TRBJ1-2; 8 bases fit TRBD1. Germline V gives CDR1 SNHLY, CDR2 FYNNEI. The CDR3 runs 15 residues. V gave up 3 bases and J gave up 3 bases; unmatched junction bases: 6. CDR3 nucleotide sequence: TGTGCCAGCAGTGAGCCCGGACAGGGTCACTATGGCTACACCTTC. Translated: CASSEPGQGHYGYTF. Filled out from reference TRBV2 and TRBJ1-2, the complete variable domain reads EPEVTQTPSHQVTQMGQEVILRCVPISNHLYFYWYRQILGQKVEFLVSFYNNEISEKSEIFDDQFSVERPDGSNFTLKIRSTKLEDSAMYFCASSEPGQGHYGYTFGSGTRLTVV.